Below, 30 T cell receptor beta chains from the same sample are listed, as sequenced in a study of T cell responses to AZD1222 COVID-19 vaccine. This table comes from immunoSEQ multiplex PCR, and its TCRdb copy is limited to in-frame clones, with some not included. The sample gives 85,000 to 110,000 clones, around nine tenths of which show up once; about 20% is in the top ten. The material sequenced was peripheral blood, taken on day 0 of AZD1222 vaccination. The receptors come from an adult in good health.

This rearrangement joins TRBV25-1 to TRBJ2-7; 7 bases match TRBD1. The germline CDR1 and CDR2 sequences are MGHDK and SYGVNS. The junction had 3 bases not matched to a gene; V was cut back by 3 bases and J by 1 base. This CDR3 region has 14 residues. The CDR3 DNA is TGTGCCAGCAGTGAGACAGGGTGGTCCTACGAGCAGTACTTC. It translates to CASSETGWSYEQYF.

This chain links TRBV28 with TRBJ1-5; a possible D gene is TRBD1 (6 bases). V lost 8 bases and J 4 bases, leaving 18 bases between the germline ends. This CDR3 is 15 amino acids long. CDR1 is MDHEN and CDR2 is SYDVKM in the germline V gene. The CDR3 protein is CASGGGEGRNQPQHF. CDR3 in DNA: TGTGCCAGCGGAGGGGGAGAGGGGCGGAATCAGCCCCAGCATTTT.

V gene TRBV6-5 combines with J gene TRBJ1-2; D remains unclear. Trimming pared 0 bases from V and 0 bases from J, leaving 8 bases between. Germline CDR1 is MNHEY and CDR2 is SVGAGI. The CDR3 contains 15 residues. CDR3 nucleotide sequence: TGTGCCAGCAGTTACTCAGCAGCAGCTAACTATGGCTACACCTTC. Its protein product is CASSYSAAANYGYTF.

This chain joins TRBV6-2 or TRBV6-3 and TRBJ2-5; 7 positions match TRBD2. With V trimmed by 6 bases and J by 5 bases, 6 bases remained unmatched. The CDR3 is made up of 13 amino acids. CDR1 and CDR2 (germline): MNHEY, SVGEGT. CDR3 residues: CASSRAGEETQYF. CDR3 coding DNA: TGTGCCAGCAGCCGGGCGGGGGAGGAGACCCAGTACTTC.

The gene calls are TRBV10-1 and TRBJ1-3, with unresolved D. The CDR3 loop spans 14 amino acids. V shed 4 bases and J shed 0 bases, with 7 bases lying between them. CDR1 WNHNN and CDR2 SYGVQD come from the germline V gene (reference sequence). The CDR3 is CASSGGFSGNTIYF. CDR3 DNA sequence: TGCGCCAGCAGTGGAGGGTTCTCTGGAAACACCATATATTTT.

The chain has TRBV7-2 and TRBJ2-5; 7 positions match TRBD2. This CDR3 is built from 15 residues. CDR1 and CDR2 from the germline V gene are SGHTA and FQGNSA. After removal of 5 bases from V and 4 bases from J, the junction contained 10 bases not matched to a gene. CDR3 DNA: TGTGCCAGCAGCCCTCGGGAGGTGGGAGGAGAGACCCAGTACTTC. It yields the protein CASSPREVGGETQYF.

The chain combines TRBV9 with TRBJ2-7; unclear D gene. This CDR3 comprises 14 residues. The V gene's germline CDR1 is SGDLS and CDR2 YYNGEE. V lost 0 bases and J 5 bases, leaving 12 bases between the germline ends. The CDR3 nucleotides are TGTGCCAGCAGCGTAGCTGGCTTCCCTAACGAGCAGTACTTC. It is translated as CASSVAGFPNEQYF.

This sequence joins TRBV25-1 and TRBJ1-4, with D possibly being TRBD1 (5 bases). Germline V gene lookup returns CDR1 MGHDK and CDR2 SYGVNS. The CDR3 totals 13 residues. V dropped 8 bases and J dropped 5 bases, with 12 bases sitting between them. CDR3 protein: CASRPQGNEKLFF. The CDR3, as DNA: TGTGCCAGCCGGCCCCAGGGAAATGAAAAACTGTTTTTT.

The gene calls are TRBV5-1 and TRBJ1-4; D is unresolved. Germline V CDR1 and CDR2: SGHRS, YFSETQ. There are 15 residues in the CDR3. V lost 0 bases and J 3 bases, leaving 9 bases between the germline ends. Here the CDR3 reads CASSLAADPNEKLFF. The DNA for the CDR3 is TGCGCCAGCAGCTTGGCCGCGGACCCTAATGAAAAACTGTTTTTT.

The rearrangement joins TRBV11-2 to TRBJ1-2; no firm D call. V dropped 5 bases and J dropped 6 bases, with 13 bases sitting between them. CDR1 is SGHAT and CDR2 is FQNNGV in the germline V gene. The CDR3 consists of 13 residues. CDR3 nucleotide sequence: TGTGCCAGCAGCCGAGGGCCTTTGGATGGCTACACCTTC. Residues: CASSRGPLDGYTF.

The chain couples TRBV19 to TRBJ2-7, with 8 bases identical to TRBD2. V lost 4 bases, J lost 0 bases, and 8 bases stayed unmatched. Germline V gene lookup returns CDR1 LNHDA and CDR2 SQIVND (reference sequence). This CDR3 comprises 16 residues. The CDR3 bases are TGTGCCAGTAGTAGTTATAGCGGGAAAACCTCCTACGAGCAGTACTTC. This codes for CASSSYSGKTSYEQYF. The full variable domain, in which reference TRBV19 and TRBJ2-7 provide the parts outside the CDR3, is DGGITQSPKYLFRKEGQNVTLSCEQNLNHDAMYWYRQDPGQGLRLIYYSQIVNDFQKGDIAEGYSVSREKKESFPLTVTSAQKNPTAFYLCASSSYSGKTSYEQYFGPGTRLTVT.

The rearrangement links TRBV25-1 to TRBJ1-1, with D possibly TRBD1 on 5 matching bases. This CDR3 comprises 15 residues. Trimming took off 0 bases at V and 1 base at J, with 9 bases between the two ends. CDR1 is MGHDK, CDR2 SYGVNS, per germline. CDR3 amino acids: CASSEYEGQNTEAFF. The CDR3, as DNA: TGTGCCAGCAGTGAATATGAGGGGCAGAACACTGAAGCTTTCTTT.

The CDR3 DNA reads as TGTGCCAGCAGCTTAATGGGACAGGGGAATCAGCCCCAGCATTTT. Residues: CASSLMGQGNQPQHF. The chain recombines TRBV7-2 with TRBJ1-5, with 10 positions matching TRBD1. CDR3 length equals 15 residues. Germline V gives CDR1 SGHTA, CDR2 FQGNSA. V lost 2 bases, J lost 4 bases, and 2 bases stayed unmatched.

This chain uses TRBV5-1 with TRBJ1-3; D is unresolved. The germline V and J ends were trimmed by 4 bases and 0 bases, with 14 bases remaining between them. Looked up from germline, CDR1 is SGHRS and CDR2 is YFSETQ. This CDR3 contains 16 residues. The CDR3 bases are TGCGCCAGCAGCCCGGGTCAGCTCATCTCTGGAAACACCATATATTTT. It is translated as CASSPGQLISGNTIYF.

This chain uses TRBV6-5 with TRBJ2-7; either TRBD1 or TRBD2 may fit D (5 bases each). Trimming took off 8 bases at V and 1 base at J, with 12 bases between the two ends. The germline V gene encodes CDR1 MNHEY and CDR2 SVGAGI. The length of the CDR3 is 13 residues. The CDR3, as DNA: TGTGCCAGCCTCCGGGACGTTTCCTACGAGCAGTACTTC. It yields the protein CASLRDVSYEQYF.

V and J are TRBV2 and TRBJ2-7; TRBD1 agrees at 7 bases. The CDR3 is 14 residues long. V shed 6 bases, J shed 2 bases, and the junction held 7 bases outside the gene matches. The germline V gene encodes CDR1 SNHLY and CDR2 FYNNEI. DNA for the CDR3: TGTGCCAGCAGGCAAGGGCAGGGGGCCTACGAGCAGTACTTC. Translation: CASRQGQGAYEQYF.

V gene TRBV11-3 combines with J gene TRBJ2-3; D is undetermined. Germline V gene data show CDR1 as SGHNT and CDR2 as YENEEA. There are 14 residues in the CDR3. V dropped 0 bases and J dropped 2 bases, with 6 bases sitting between them. The CDR3 nucleotides read TGTGCCAGCAGCTTAGATGGGGTCACAGATACGCAGTATTTT. It specifies CASSLDGVTDTQYF.

J is TRBJ1-2 and V is TRBV6-1; 9 bases map to TRBD1. CDR3 length: 16 amino acids. Trimming took 0 bases from V and 7 from J; bases not matched to a gene: 9. Germline lookup yields CDR1 MNHNS and CDR2 SASEGT. This CDR3 is CASSEAFFGQGTGYTF. The CDR3, as DNA: TGTGCCAGCAGTGAAGCGTTTTTTGGACAGGGGACTGGCTACACCTTC.

DNA for the CDR3: TGTGCCAGCAGCTTACTCGGCGGGAGCGTCCCAGATACGCAGTATTTT. As protein: CASSLLGGSVPDTQYF. V and J are TRBV11-2 and TRBJ2-3; 7 bases map to TRBD2. Germline V lookup: CDR1 SGHAT, CDR2 FQNNGV. The junction had 9 bases not matched to a gene; V was cut back by 2 bases and J by 4 bases. The CDR3 loop spans 16 amino acids.

CDR3 residues: CASRTSGANEQFF. The CDR3, as DNA: TGCGCCAGCCGGACTAGCGGGGCCAATGAGCAGTTCTTC. This chain links TRBV10-2 with TRBJ2-1, with 12 bases aligning to TRBD2. The CDR3 totals 13 residues. Germline assignment: CDR1 WSHSY and CDR2 SAAADI. V dropped 8 bases and J dropped 6; count of bases not matched to a gene: 2.

The chain joins TRBV2 to TRBJ2-1; D unresolved. Per the germline V gene, CDR1 is SNHLY and CDR2 is FYNNEI. The CDR3 has 13 amino acids. Trimming stripped 8 bases from V and 12 bases from J, with 20 bases between. As DNA, the CDR3 is TGTGCCAGCTGTCGCCAGTTATGGGCCCCGCAGTTCTTC. The encoded protein is CASCRQLWAPQFF. Looking up the rest from reference TRBV2 and TRBJ2-1 gives the full variable domain: EPEVTQTPSHQVTQMGQEVILRCVPISNHLYFYWYRQILGQKVEFLVSFYNNEISEKSEIFDDQFSVERPDGSNFTLKIRSTKLEDSAMYFCASCRQLWAPQFFGPGTRLTVL.

The chain employs TRBV6-6 and TRBJ2-5, with 7 nucleotides matching TRBD2. This CDR3 comprises 13 residues. Germline lookup yields CDR1 MNHNY and CDR2 SVGAGI (reference sequence). The V gene end was trimmed by 6 bases and the J gene end by 2 bases; junction bases not matched to a gene: 3. CDR3 sequence reads: CASRGTIQETQYF. The DNA of the CDR3 is TGTGCCAGCAGGGGGACTATACAAGAGACCCAGTACTTC.

This CDR3 reads CASSLVGGPSSYEQYF. CDR3 DNA: TGTGCCAGCAGCTTAGTGGGGGGGCCGTCCTCCTACGAGCAGTACTTC. The chain employs TRBV7-2 and TRBJ2-7, with a tentative D call TRBD2 (7 bases). The germline V gene has CDR1 SGHTA and CDR2 FQGNSA. This CDR3 is 16 amino acids long. V lost 1 base and J lost 0, with 13 bases in between.

The chain recombines TRBV29-1 with TRBJ2-5; D not certain. Between the trimmed V and J ends, which lost 2 bases and 2 bases, there was a span of 9 bases. From germline, CDR1 is SQVTM and CDR2 ANQGSEA. This CDR3 region has 13 residues. The CDR3 reads CSVERTEQETQYF. DNA for the CDR3: TGCAGCGTTGAACGCACAGAGCAAGAGACCCAGTACTTC.

The CDR3 sequence is CASSLNNLNTEAFF. The CDR3 DNA sequence: TGCGCCAGCAGCTTGAACAACTTGAACACTGAAGCTTTCTTT. The rearrangement links TRBV5-1 to TRBJ1-1; D remains unclear. V lost 1 base and J lost 0, with 7 bases in between. The CDR3 loop spans 14 amino acids. The germline V gene encodes CDR1 SGHRS and CDR2 YFSETQ.

The chain recombines TRBV6-2 or TRBV6-3 with TRBJ1-2; D unresolved. V was clipped by 2 bases and J by 2 bases, with 12 bases between them. The germline V gene encodes CDR1 MNHEY and CDR2 SVGEGT. The length of the CDR3 is 15 residues. The CDR3 region has the DNA TGTGCCAGCAGTTACCCTCTTCAGGAAAACTATGGCTACACCTTC. It yields the protein CASSYPLQENYGYTF.

This clone was detected a few times. The chain uses TRBV27 and TRBJ1-4; D is possibly TRBD1 (6 bases). Germline V gives CDR1 MNHEY, CDR2 SMNVEV (reference sequence). Trimming removed 2 bases from V and 7 bases from J, with 17 bases in between. The CDR3 runs to 16 residues. The CDR3 nucleotides read TGTGCCAGCAGTTTAACAGGGAGGGACGTCGGTGAAAAACTGTTTTTT. This encodes CASSLTGRDVGEKLFF. Based on the CDR3 plus reference TRBV27 and TRBJ1-4, the full variable domain is EAQVTQNPRYLITVTGKKLTVTCSQNMNHEYMSWYRQDPGLGLRQIYYSMNVEVTDKGDVPEGYKVSRKEKRNFPLILESPSPNQTSLYFCASSLTGRDVGEKLFFGSGTQLSVL.

J is TRBJ1-5 and V is TRBV6-4; no definite D call. Germline CDR1 and CDR2: MRHNA and SNTAGT. This CDR3 has 14 amino acids. The ends were cut back, 8 bases at V and 6 bases at J, with 17 bases in the middle. CDR3 in amino acids: CASGNRRVGQPQHF. The CDR3 bases are TGTGCCAGCGGCAATCGGAGGGTGGGTCAGCCCCAGCATTTT.

The CDR3 sequence: CASSVGGLNTGELFF. The DNA for the CDR3 is TGTGCCAGCAGCGTAGGAGGGTTGAACACCGGGGAGCTGTTTTTT. V and J are TRBV9 and TRBJ2-2; weak D call: TRBD2 (5 bases). Germline V gene data show CDR1 as SGDLS and CDR2 as YYNGEE. V lost 0 bases, J lost 1 base, and 7 bases lay in between. CDR3 length: 15 amino acids.

The genes are TRBV9 and TRBJ2-1; 7 bases match TRBD1. V trimming: 3 bases; J trimming: 1 base; junction bases outside the gene matches: 13. Germline assignment: CDR1 SGDLS and CDR2 YYNGEE. This CDR3 region has 18 residues. CDR3 loop: CASSERIRDSASYNEQFF. CDR3 nucleotide sequence: TGTGCCAGCAGCGAGAGAATTAGGGACAGTGCGTCCTACAATGAGCAGTTCTTC.